A selection of T cell receptor beta chains follows, all from one sample in a study of control samples from healthy donors and cancer patients. TCRdb keeps only in-frame clones here, not all; method: immunoSEQ multiplex PCR. The repertoire holds about 79,000 clones, roughly 93% seen once, with 1.3% in the top ten. The sample taken for sequencing was PBMCs. The origin of the receptors is a woman in her forties with lung cancer. The CDR3 runs from the conserved cysteine through the conserved F or W.

>TRBV14|TRBJ1-2
CASSQQGFGYGYTF
>TRBV12-3/TRBV12-4|TRBJ2-7
CASSHHIDGEQYF
>TRBV19|TRBJ1-4
CASSLDTDEKLFF
>TRBV19|TRBJ1-5
CASSPRGQPQHF
>TRBV14|TRBJ2-3
CASSPWGGGTDTQYF
>TRBV10-2|TRBJ1-1
CASSESGQGGTEAFF
>TRBV19|TRBJ2-1
CASSPLAGVNEQFF
>TRBV5-1|TRBJ1-1
CASSLRAATTIRGTEAFF
>TRBV5-1|TRBJ1-2
CASSFGTQGGYTF
>TRBV5-1|TRBJ2-5
CASSGLAGAQETQYF
>TRBV3-1/TRBV3-2|TRBJ1-1
CASSPRQGNEAFF
>TRBV13|TRBJ2-3
CASSEVSSGGLPGTDTQYF
>TRBV19|TRBJ1-6
CASRGGTGYNSPLHF
>TRBV15|TRBJ2-7
CATSTTGRPYEQYF
>TRBV19|TRBJ1-1
CASTTTGNTEAFF
>TRBV28|TRBJ2-3
CASVEDRADTQYF
>TRBV2|TRBJ2-1
CASILASINEQFF
>TRBV5-1|TRBJ2-1
CASSLIWVSGGLSDVNEQFF
>TRBV15|TRBJ1-5
CATSMAQVLNQPQHF
>TRBV3-1/TRBV3-2|TRBJ2-2
CASSQDPDRDFTGELFF
>TRBV2|TRBJ1-1
CASSEGARNTEAFF
>TRBV7-9|TRBJ1-3
CASGPQGASGNTIYF
>TRBV10-3|TRBJ1-2
CAISEGTVGGYTF
>TRBV19|TRBJ2-4
CASSMDGGLAKNIQYF
>TRBV19|TRBJ1-5
CASSRRGGNQPQHF
>TRBV28|TRBJ1-5
CASSLPGNSNQPQHF
>TRBV4-2|TRBJ1-6
CASSQGQGNNSPLHF
>TRBV29-1|TRBJ1-2
CSVAIGGRYGYTF
>TRBV6-5|TRBJ2-5
CASRGPVGGETQYF
>TRBV19|TRBJ2-2
CASSGQTNTGELFF
>TRBV7-9|TRBJ2-1
CASSLAWLPKGYNEQFF
>TRBV3-1/TRBV3-2|TRBJ2-7
CASSLTGEASEQYF
>TRBV7-9|TRBJ2-7
CATAPPGEGQYF
>TRBV9|TRBJ2-7
CASSPRDGSYEQYF
>TRBV11-1|TRBJ2-7
CASSWDRAYEQYF
>TRBV3-1/TRBV3-2|TRBJ1-2
CASSQDLGKGYTF
>TRBV2|TRBJ1-1
CASSEDRGLTEAFF
>TRBV18|TRBJ1-1
CASSGGNTEAFF
>TRBV7-9|TRBJ1-4
CASSLDQAGSEKLFF
>TRBV12-3/TRBV12-4|TRBJ2-1
CASSRTYNEQFF
>TRBV14|TRBJ1-1
CASSRDGYTEAFF
>TRBV3-1/TRBV3-2|TRBJ2-5
CASSQYRTSGGAITQYF
>TRBV7-3|TRBJ1-5
CASSLSGGINQPQHF
>TRBV29-1|TRBJ2-2
CSANSGILTGELFF
>TRBV30|TRBJ1-5
CAWSPSGGNQPQHF
>TRBV18|TRBJ2-1
CASSPRDRRDNEQFF
>TRBV4-2|TRBJ2-2
CASSQAGLDAGELFF
>TRBV5-6|TRBJ1-6
CASSLVKDRFSPLHF
>TRBV2|TRBJ2-7
CASSDGGYEQYF
>TRBV11-3|TRBJ1-1
CASSLEGFNTEAFF
>TRBV11-2|TRBJ1-4
CASSLATGGYEKLFF
>TRBV10-1|TRBJ1-1
CASSTGDVIAEAFF